Below, one T cell receptor beta chain is given with its context. Antigen: not known. The CDR3 loop spans 14 amino acids. Germline V gene sequence: CDR1 LNHDA, CDR2 SQIVND (reference sequence). The UMIs carried a 6-nucleotide sample barcode, and they were added by template switching. TCRdb reworked the 5' RACE reads into one entry per CDR3 protein, no DNA. This sample's clone table lists some 130,000 distinct CDR3 sequences. This sample was taken from a study of monozygotic twins with inflammatory bowel disease. Whole-study results and caveats: Patient repertoire variability may have increased through differing immunosuppressive treatments.

Sequenced material: blood. The clonotype comes from a human donor with ulcerative colitis or Crohn's disease, or a healthy co-twin of an affected twin (not recorded which). The chain carries TRBV19 and TRBJ1-3. Here the CDR3 reads CASSMAAAGNTIYF.